These 26 T cell receptor delta chains originate from one sample sequenced in a study of gamma-delta chains in newborns, infants, children. TCRdb reanalysed the reads via CATT. Here the sample spans about 4,200 delta-chain clones, over 12% being singletons. Sequencing was performed on blood. The receptors here all came from a child who was a newborn, infant or young child, either healthy, febrile or measles-vaccinated (not recorded which).

This clone was detected a few times. TCRdb attributes to this sequence the protein of a much larger clone, which differs from the DNA translation at residue 3; a read error is likely, and the protein displayed is translated from the DNA. The V call is TRDV2, the J call TRDJ3; 12 bases line up with TRDD3. The CDR3 totals 21 residues. Germline loops: CDR1 GEAIGNYY, CDR2 EKD. CDR3 nucleotides: TGTGCCCGTGACACCGTTTCGACTGGGGGATACTCTTCCTGGGACACCCGACAGATGTTTTTC. This encodes CARDTVSTGGYSSWDTRQMFF.

This clone is deemed medium-sized. The chain carries TRDV1 and TRDJ1; D call uncertain. Per the germline V gene, CDR1 is TSWWSYY and CDR2 is QGS. The CDR3 length is 19 residues. Trimming cost V 3 bases and J 0 bases, with 23 bases left between them. The CDR3 DNA reads as TGTGCTCTTGGGGAGGCCCCATTCTTCAGACGCGAGTACACCGATAAACTCATCTTT. Translated, it gives CALGEAPFFRREYTDKLIF.

On this clone: Sequence at one end of the junction differs from germline and may be a read error. The CDR3 region has the DNA TGTGCCTGTAACACCTGGGGGATACGTGATAAACTCATCTTT. It encodes CACNTWGIRDKLIF. The chain couples TRDV2 to TRDJ1; 12 bases map to TRDD3. The germline V gene encodes CDR1 GEAIGNYY and CDR2 EKD. CDR3 size: 14 residues.

With respect to this clone: Given a far larger clone just one base away, this is likely a sequencing read error. The chain employs TRDV2 and TRDJ1; TRDD3 aligns across 7 bases. The CDR3 loop spans 14 amino acids. Germline-derived CDR1 and CDR2 are GEAIGNYY and EKD. J was trimmed by 2 bases and V by 2 bases; bases with no gene match: 4. The CDR3 loop is CACDIPGDTDKLIF. The CDR3 nucleotides read TGTGCCTGTGACATACCGGGGGATACCGATAAACTCATCTTT.

By sample share, this clone is medium-sized. Other DNA sequences of this sample code for an identical CDR3. The J gene is TRDJ1, the V gene TRDV1; 12 bases match TRDD3. Germline V CDR1 and CDR2: TSWWSYY, QGS. CDR3 length equals 20 residues. V was pared by 1 base and J by 4 bases, with 16 bases of the junction left unmatched. The CDR3, as DNA: TGTGCTCTTGGGGAACGCGCAGATACCAACTGGGGGATACTGAGCGATAAACTCATCTTT. Translation: CALGERADTNWGILSDKLIF.

This clone was seen a few times. A read error is likely here: a far larger clone is one base away. The identical CDR3 is also encoded by other nucleotide sequences in the sample. The chain joins TRDV2 to TRDJ3; TRDD3 matches 11 bases. CDR3 length equals 19 residues. The V gene end was trimmed by 0 bases and the J gene end by 3 bases; junction bases not matched to a gene: 6. CDR1 and CDR2 from the germline V gene are GEAIGNYY and EKD. The CDR3 spells CACDTLLGDIDWDTRQMFF. CDR3 DNA sequence: TGTGCCTGTGACACCCTACTGGGGGATATCGACTGGGACACCCGACAGATGTTTTTC.

In its sample, this clone ranks as medium-sized (0.01 to 0.1%). This chain links TRDV2 with TRDJ3; 12 bases map to TRDD3. Germline assignment: CDR1 GEAIGNYY and CDR2 EKD. V was pared by 3 bases and J by 1 base, with 9 bases of the junction left unmatched. This CDR3 has 20 amino acids. The CDR3 coding sequence is TGTGCCTGTGACGTACTGGGGGATACTGGACGTTCCTGGGACACCCGACAGATGTTTTTC. Its translation: CACDVLGDTGRSWDTRQMFF.

Concerning this clone itself: A much larger clone differs from this one at a single base, so this may be a read error. The gene calls are TRDV1 and TRDJ1; 13 bases agree with TRDD3. TCRdb gives no J gene; it was assigned here by matching the DNA to germline. The germline CDR1 and CDR2 sequences are TSWWSYY and QGS. The length of the CDR3 is 23 residues. V gave up 1 base and J gave up 8 bases; unmatched junction bases: 28. The CDR3 bases are TGTGCTCTTGGGGAACCATCCTTCCTACCCTTACTGGGGGATACGCCTATCAGGACAAAACTCATCTTT. It specifies CALGEPSFLPLLGDTPIRTKLIF.

The V call is TRDV2, the J call TRDJ2, with D maybe TRDD3 (5 bases). The V end lost 1 base, the J end lost 5 bases, and 13 bases lay between the germline ends. Germline V gives CDR1 GEAIGNYY, CDR2 EKD. This CDR3 contains 15 residues. The DNA for the CDR3 is TGTGCCTGTGACACTCTCTGGGATTGTACAGCACAACTCTTCTTT. Encoded protein: CACDTLWDCTAQLFF.

This clone was seen more than once but under ten times. With only one base between it and a far larger clone, this is likely a read error. Distinct nucleotide sequences in the sample also encode this CDR3. The chain has TRDV2 and TRDJ1; D perhaps matches TRDD3 (5 bases). This CDR3 has 14 residues. Germline V gene data show CDR1 as GEAIGNYY and CDR2 as EKD. Trimming removed 7 bases at V and 3 bases at J, with 17 bases between. CDR3 nucleotide sequence: TGTGCCTGCGTCCCCTTGGTGGGGTCCGATAAACTCATCTTT. It encodes CACVPLVGSDKLIF.

This clone was counted only a few times. A much larger clonotype is one base distant, so this may be a read error. The CDR3 region has the DNA TGTGCCTGTGACACGGCTGGAGGTTCCTCCTGGGACACCCGAAAGATGTTTTTC. The encoded protein is CACDTAGGSSWDTRKMFF. V is TRDV2 and J is TRDJ3; D may match TRDD2 or TRDD3 (5 bases each). TCRdb is silent on the J gene; assignment here came from matching the DNA to germline. The CDR3 is 18 amino acids. The germline gives CDR1 GEAIGNYY, CDR2 EKD.

Only a few counts were recorded for this clone. Possible read error: a much larger clone is one base away. Additional DNA sequences in this sample encode the identical CDR3. This sequence joins TRDV2 and TRDJ1; 10 nucleotides match TRDD3. There are 18 residues in the CDR3. Germline assignment: CDR1 GEAIGNYY and CDR2 EKD. The V gene end was trimmed by 0 bases and the J gene end by 0 bases; junction bases not matched to a gene: 9. CDR3 nucleotide sequence: TGTGCCTGTGACACCATCGGGCTGGGGGATAGAAACACCGATAAACTCATCTTT. It codes for CACDTIGLGDRNTDKLIF.

Concerning this clone itself: The protein TCRdb lists belongs to a much larger clone and differs from this DNA's translation at residue 13, which points to a read error; the protein shown is made from the DNA. The rearrangement links TRDV1 to TRDJ1; D might be TRDD3 (7 bases). Matching the DNA to germline supplied the J gene, which TCRdb does not give. The germline CDR1 and CDR2 sequences are TSWWSYY and QGS. The CDR3 runs to 18 residues. V dropped 1 base and J dropped 0 bases, with 18 bases sitting between them. The CDR3 protein is CALGEPVLLGKHTDKLIF. The CDR3, as DNA: TGTGCTCTTGGGGAACCCGTCCTACTGGGGAAACACACCGATAAACTCATCTTT.

This clone has only a few counts. A read error is possible here, since a much larger clone lies one base away. The sample holds other DNA sequences that translate to the same CDR3. This sequence joins TRDV2 and TRDJ1; 10 bases match TRDD3. The germline V gene encodes CDR1 GEAIGNYY and CDR2 EKD. CDR3 length equals 18 residues. In nucleotides, the CDR3 is TGTGCCTGTGACATTCTGGGGGATAAGACGGGAGGCACCGATAAGCTCATCTTT. As protein: CACDILGDKTGGTDKLIF.

The chain couples TRDV2 to TRDJ1; TRDD3 aligns across 9 bases. The J gene, absent from TCRdb, was called here by matching the DNA to germline. In germline, CDR1 is GEAIGNYY, CDR2 EKD. The CDR3 is 16 residues long. V shed 3 bases and J 3 bases; nucleotides not matched to a gene: 10. In nucleotides, the CDR3 is TGTGCCTGTGACGCCATACTGGGGGAGGGGGCCGATAAACTCATCTTT. It translates to CACDAILGEGADKLIF.

By frequency in the sample, this clone is medium-sized. Other nucleotide sequences from this sample produce the same CDR3. The chain employs TRDV1 and TRDJ1; 8 bases fit TRDD3. J lost 3 bases, V lost 4 bases, and 28 bases had no gene match. The germline gives CDR1 TSWWSYY, CDR2 QGS. This CDR3 is 22 amino acids long. The CDR3 sequence is CALGGSHPLGDYWGPLADKLIF. CDR3 nucleotides: TGTGCTCTTGGGGGATCCCATCCCTTGGGGGACTACTGGGGGCCCCTGGCCGATAAACTCATCTTT.

This clone was detected only a few times. The mismatch at residue 11 between this DNA's translation and the TCRdb protein of a much larger clone likely reflects a read error; the protein shown is translated from the DNA. The chain links TRDV2 to TRDJ3; TRDD3 matches at 13 bases. The CDR3 is 18 residues long. Germline trimming cut 2 bases from V and 5 bases from J; bases unmatched to any gene: 5. Germline lookup yields CDR1 GEAIGNYY and CDR2 EKD. In nucleotides, the CDR3 is TGTGCCTGTGACATACTGGGGGATACGTCCCGGGACACCCGACAGATGTTTTTC. It translates to CACDILGDTSRDTRQMFF.

About this clone itself: A read error is possible here, since a much larger clone lies one base away. Other DNA sequences of this sample code for an identical CDR3. CDR3 region: CACDGAGPSWDTRQMFF. The DNA for the CDR3 is TGTGCCTGTGACGGGGCCGGACCCTCCTGGGACACCCGACAGATGTTTTTC. The chain combines TRDV2 with TRDJ3; D call uncertain. Germline CDR1 is GEAIGNYY and CDR2 is EKD. The CDR3 contains 17 residues. Trimming removed 3 bases from V and 0 bases from J, with 11 bases in between.

Points on this clone: A much larger clonotype is one base distant, so this may be a read error. The chain uses TRDV1 and TRDJ1; 12 bases are a match to TRDD3. TCRdb gives no J gene; it was assigned here by matching the DNA to germline. Germline lookup yields CDR1 TSWWSYY and CDR2 QGS. V lost 2 bases, J lost 0 bases, and 28 bases stayed unmatched. The CDR3 has 25 amino acids. The CDR3 bases are TGTGCTCTTGGGGAAGTTATCACTACAGGGTACTGGGGGATACCCTACCTTACAGACACCGATAAACTCATCTTT. Translation: CALGEVITTGYWGIPYLTDTDKLIF.

This clone ranks as large (0.1 to 1%). This specimen includes other DNA sequences encoding the same CDR3. CDR3 region: CACDSLAGSFLGSYTDKLIF. CDR3 DNA: TGTGCCTGTGACTCCCTAGCTGGATCCTTCCTTGGATCGTACACCGATAAACTCATCTTT. V usage is TRDV2 and J usage is TRDJ1; 7 bases are shared with TRDD2. The V gene's germline CDR1 is GEAIGNYY and CDR2 EKD. This CDR3 spans 20 amino acids. J gave up 0 bases and V 3 bases, and 21 bases lay outside the gene matches.

This clone was counted only a few times. A much larger clone is a single base away; this may be a read error. CDR3 DNA sequence: TGTGCCTGTGACACGGTGAATGGGGATGCCGAATGGGACACCCGACAGATGTTTTTC. It encodes CACDTVNGDAEWDTRQMFF. V is TRDV2 and J is TRDJ3; D perhaps matches TRDD3 (6 bases). V shed 1 base and J shed 4 bases, with 19 bases lying between them. CDR1 GEAIGNYY and CDR2 EKD come from the germline V gene. The CDR3 covers 19 residues.

Notes on this clone: A far larger clone is one base from this, pointing to a likely read error. The called J gene is TRDJ1, whereas the V gene has no call; the table gives TRDD3 as D, unverified against the DNA. The CDR3 has 23 residues. CDR3 in amino acids: CALGETRFLHATYWGRDTDKLIF. CDR3 DNA sequence: TGTGCTCTTGGGGAAACAAGGTTCCTTCATGCCACGTACTGGGGGAGAGACACCGATAAACTCATCTTT.

Notes on this clone: This DNA's translation and the protein TCRdb lists, from a much larger clone, do not match at residue 12, likely due to a read error; the protein shown is translated from the DNA. CDR3 amino acids: CACDTVSRGILADKLIF. In DNA, the CDR3 is TGTGCCTGTGACACCGTCTCCCGGGGGATATTGGCCGATAAACTCATCTTT. This rearrangement joins TRDV2 to TRDJ1, with 8 bases fitting TRDD3. The J gene was not available in TCRdb and was assigned here by matching the DNA to germline segments. V gave up 0 bases and J gave up 3 bases; unmatched junction bases: 11. The V gene's germline CDR1 is GEAIGNYY and CDR2 EKD. The CDR3 loop spans 17 amino acids.

This clone was counted a few times. A read error may be the cause here, since a much bigger clone is one base away. The gene calls are TRDV1 and TRDJ1, with 13 nucleotides matching TRDD3. CDR1 is TSWWSYY, CDR2 QGS, per germline. The length of the CDR3 is 24 residues. The CDR3 loop is CALRELRILRRGLLGDTRTDKLIF. DNA for the CDR3: TGTGCTCTTAGGGAATTGAGAATCCTACGAAGGGGTTTACTGGGGGATACGAGAACCGATAAACTCATCTTT.

As to this clone: A far larger clone is just one base off, so this is likely a read error. Distinct nucleotide sequences in the sample also encode this CDR3. The V call is TRDV2, the J call TRDJ1; 13 nucleotides match TRDD3. This CDR3 has 17 residues. In germline, CDR1 is GEAIGNYY, CDR2 EKD. As DNA, the CDR3 is TGTGCATGTGACACCCTACGTACTGGGGGATACGACGATAAACTCATCTTT. It codes for CACDTLRTGGYDDKLIF.

This clone is labeled as medium-sized. An end of the junction differs from the germline gene, which may be a read error. Additional DNA sequences in this sample encode the identical CDR3. The chain carries TRDV1 and TRDJ1; TRDD2 might be the D (5 bases). This CDR3 is 17 amino acids long. The germline V gene encodes CDR1 TSWWSYY and CDR2 QGS. The DNA of the CDR3 is TGTGCTTTTGGGAATCCTAGCCTGTTCGGGTACACCGATAAACTCATCTTT. It codes for CAFGNPSLFGYTDKLIF.